The entry that follows covers one T cell receptor (beta chain) sequence. Its antigen is currently unknown. Other DNA sequences in the same sample also yield this CDR3. These data originate in a study of shared clonotypes between healthy human individuals. In the study overall: The plates for each donor numbered three CD4 naive, three CD4 memory, two CD8 naive and one CD8 memory.

Broader study findings: It was observed that approximately 5% of naive CD4 clonotypes were shared across several donors.

Trimming shortened V by 4 bases and J by 0 bases, and 10 bases separated the two germline ends. Per the germline V gene, CDR1 is SGHRS and CDR2 is YFSETQ. The CDR3 covers 14 residues. In the original processing: ImmunoSEQ junction-only sequences lacked quality scores, so their filtering differed. Assay: immunoSEQ multiplex PCR; the TCRdb copy retains only in-frame clones and omits some. V and J calls and clone size are those listed in that table; D and trimming were worked out from the DNA. The data contain some 2.3 million clones, roughly 93% of them seen just once; the ten biggest clones take up 0.35% to 0.45%.

The chain recombines TRBV5-1 with TRBJ2-5; tentatively, D is TRBD1 (5 bases). The receptor's source is a man aged 18 to 30 in good health. Some clones in this sample may be carry-over from other donors' samples. The specimen was naive CD4+ T cells from PBMCs. The subset denotes: CD45RA+ positively selected. DNA for the CDR3: TGCGCCAGCAGCCTCCAAGGGGACCAAGAGACCCAGTACTTC. The encoded protein is CASSLQGDQETQYF.